The 5 T cell receptor delta chains in this list originate from one sample, sequenced in a study of Vδ1+ human thymocytes. No antigen has been assigned to these receptors. Study-level findings and limits: Thymic TRG and TRD repertoires appeared highly polyclonal.

RNA was extracted from the cells and then reverse transcribed. Pooled V-gene forward primers with one constant-region reverse primer generated the CDR3 amplicons by multiplex PCR. TCRdb fed the multiplex PCR reads to CATT. The data contain about 25,000 delta-chain clones, nearly 7.5% of them singletons. The sequenced sample was Vdelta1+ gamma-delta thymocytes from the thymus. Regarding subset: FACS-sorted CD3+ TCRalphabeta- TCRVdelta1+ TCRVdelta2- thymocytes. These receptors came from a girl less than two years old who had congenital heart surgery.

This rearrangement joins TRDV1 to TRDJ1, with no clear D. The J gene, missing from TCRdb, was assigned here through DNA to germline matching. The CDR3 extends over 15 amino acids. The germline V and J ends were trimmed by 1 base and 10 bases, with 19 bases remaining between them. The germline V gene encodes CDR1 TSWWSYY and CDR2 QGS. The CDR3 reads CALGERILHLGGLIF. The CDR3 DNA reads as TGTGCTCTTGGGGAACGAATTCTGCATTTAGGAGGACTCATCTTT.

The J gene was identified as TRDJ1, and no V gene was called; TRDD3 was called by the table and not checked on the DNA. There are 19 residues in the CDR3. CDR3 bases: TGTGCTCTTGGGGAACCGCCTACAGCCAGTGGGGAGAGGACCGATAAACTCATCTTT. Its translation is CALGEPPTASGERTDKLIF.

The chain links TRDV1 to TRDJ1; 8 nucleotides line up with TRDD3. V gave up 2 bases and J gave up 4 bases; unmatched junction bases: 18. Germline CDR1 TSWWSYY, CDR2 QGS. This CDR3 has 19 amino acids. The DNA of the CDR3 is TGTGCTCTTGGGGAAATCGTCCCTAGTGGGTGGGATACGCTCGATAAACTCATCTTT. Amino acid sequence: CALGEIVPSGWDTLDKLIF.

No V segment was called; the J segment is TRDJ1; TRDD3, as called in the table, went unchecked against the DNA. CDR3 length: 21 amino acids. The CDR3 coding sequence is TGTGCTCTTGGGGAACTCCCCCCTTACTCTACTGGGGATCCCGTCAACGATAAACTCATCTTT. Protein sequence: CALGELPPYSTGDPVNDKLIF.

There is no V gene call, and the J gene is TRDJ1; TRDD3, the table's D call, was not compared with the DNA. CDR3 length: 18 residues. As DNA, the CDR3 is TGTGCTCTTGGGGAAAGGCCCGTCGTGGTTTGGACGACCGATAAACTCATCTTT. Protein product: CALGERPVVVWTTDKLIF.